This T cell receptor beta chain was recorded in a study of blood T cell repertoires in COVID-19. CDR1 and CDR2 (germline): LNHDA, SQIVND (reference sequence). This CDR3 is 13 amino acids long. V was clipped by 5 bases and J by 13 bases; unmatched bases: 13. The method was immunoSEQ multiplex PCR; TCRdb's version includes in-frame clones alone and lacks a portion of them. Here the sample spans some 180,000 clones, roughly 80% being singletons. The chain uses TRBV19 and TRBJ1-2; 7 bases align to TRBD1. Input material: peripheral blood. This clonotype originated in a woman over 75 with COVID-19, enrolled during active disease. The CDR3 loop reads CASSDPGQWEPTF. In DNA form, the CDR3 reads TGTGCCAGTAGTGATCCGGGACAGTGGGAACCCACCTTC.